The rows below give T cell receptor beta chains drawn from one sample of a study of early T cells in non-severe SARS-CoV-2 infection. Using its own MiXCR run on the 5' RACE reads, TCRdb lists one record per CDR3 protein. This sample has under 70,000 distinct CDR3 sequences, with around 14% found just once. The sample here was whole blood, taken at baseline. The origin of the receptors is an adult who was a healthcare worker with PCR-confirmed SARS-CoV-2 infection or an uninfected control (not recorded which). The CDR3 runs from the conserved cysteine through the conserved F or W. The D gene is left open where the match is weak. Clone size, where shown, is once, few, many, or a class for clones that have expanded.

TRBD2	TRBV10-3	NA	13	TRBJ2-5	CASLAGAQETQYF	TGTGCCAGCTTAGCGGGGGCCCAAGAGACCCAGTACTTC
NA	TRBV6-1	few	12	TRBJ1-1	CASSEFGTEAFF	TGTGCCAGCAGTGAATTTGGCACTGAAGCTTTCTTT
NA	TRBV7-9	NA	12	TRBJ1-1	CASSLAATEAFF	TGTGCCAGCAGCTTAGCAGCCACTGAAGCTTTCTTT
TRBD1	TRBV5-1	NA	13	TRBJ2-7	CASRQGDKNEQYF	TGCGCCAGCAGACAGGGGGACAAAAACGAGCAGTACTTC
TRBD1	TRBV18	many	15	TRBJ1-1	CASSPLTGGGTEAFF	TGTGCCAGCTCACCACTAACAGGGGGTGGTACTGAAGCTTTCTTT
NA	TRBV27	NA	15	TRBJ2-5	CASSSLSRGQETQYF	TGTGCCAGCAGTTCACTCTCTAGGGGGCAAGAGACCCAGTACTTC
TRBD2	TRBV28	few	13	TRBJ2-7	CASRPGGTYEQYF	TGTGCCAGCAGGCCGGGGGGGACTTACGAGCAGTACTTC
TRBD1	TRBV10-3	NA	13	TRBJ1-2	CAITPTGDHGYTF	TGTGCCATCACCCCGACAGGGGACCATGGCTACACCTTC
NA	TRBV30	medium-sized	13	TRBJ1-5	CAWGAGGPQPQHF	TGTGCCTGGGGGGCCGGGGGCCCTCAGCCCCAGCATTTT
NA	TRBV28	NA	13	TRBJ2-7	CASSLAGTYEQYF	TGTGCCAGCAGTTTGGCAGGCACCTACGAGCAGTACTTC
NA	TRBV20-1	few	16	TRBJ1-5	CSARDLIGQGKSAQHF	TGCAGTGCTAGAGATTTAATAGGTCAGGGGAAGTCAGCCCAGCATTTT
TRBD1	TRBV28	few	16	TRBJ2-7	CASRFMGFSTGGGQYF	TGTGCCAGCAGATTTATGGGGTTCTCGACAGGGGGAGGGCAGTACTTC
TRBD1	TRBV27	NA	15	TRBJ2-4	CASSLGQGPYYIQYF	TGTGCCAGCAGTTTAGGACAGGGCCCCTATTACATTCAGTACTTC
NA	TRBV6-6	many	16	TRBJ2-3	CASSLKWGSNTDTQYF	TGTGCCAGCAGTTTGAAGTGGGGGTCTAACACAGATACGCAGTATTTT
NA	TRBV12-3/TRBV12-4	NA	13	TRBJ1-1	CASSLRPGTEAFF	TGTGCCAGCAGTTTGAGGCCAGGTACTGAAGCTTTCTTT
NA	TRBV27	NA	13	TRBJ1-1	CAARPGGGTEAFF	TGTGCCGCCCGTCCGGGGGGCGGCACTGAAGCTTTCTTT
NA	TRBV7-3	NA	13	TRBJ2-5	CASSLDVQETQYF	TGTGCCAGCAGCTTAGACGTTCAAGAGACCCAGTACTTC
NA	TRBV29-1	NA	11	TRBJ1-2	CSTEAEYGYTF	TGCAGCACCGAAGCTGAGTATGGCTACACCTTC
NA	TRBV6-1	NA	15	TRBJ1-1	CAIPQPGSGDTEAFF	TGTGCCATCCCCCAGCCGGGCTCAGGGGACACTGAAGCTTTCTTT
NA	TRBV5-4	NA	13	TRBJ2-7	CASREVSSDEQYF	TGTGCCAGCAGGGAAGTCTCTAGTGACGAGCAGTACTTC
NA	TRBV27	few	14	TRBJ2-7	CASSTETSPYEQYF	TGTGCCAGCAGCACGGAGACAAGCCCCTACGAGCAGTACTTC
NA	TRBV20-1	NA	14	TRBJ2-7	CSAKRGQGVDEQYF	TGCAGTGCTAAACGGGGACAAGGAGTCGACGAGCAGTACTTC
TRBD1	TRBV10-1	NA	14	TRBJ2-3	CASSSGQEPDTQYF	TGCGCCAGCAGTTCGGGACAGGAGCCAGATACGCAGTATTTT
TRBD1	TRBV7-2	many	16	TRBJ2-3	CASSLGSGQITYTQYF	TGTGCCAGCAGCTTAGGCTCGGGACAGATCACATATACGCAGTATTTT
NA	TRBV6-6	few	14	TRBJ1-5	CASSFPEQGQPQHF	TGTGCCAGCAGTTTCCCCGAGCAGGGACAGCCCCAGCATTTT
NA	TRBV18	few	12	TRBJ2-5	CASSTSEETQYF	TGTGCCAGCTCAACCTCGGAAGAGACCCAGTACTTC
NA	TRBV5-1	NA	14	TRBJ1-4	CASRGGTSNEKLFF	TGCGCCAGCAGAGGCGGGACGTCTAATGAAAAACTGTTTTTT
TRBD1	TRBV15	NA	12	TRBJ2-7	CATSNRGYEQYF	TGTGCCACCAGCAACAGGGGATACGAGCAGTACTTC
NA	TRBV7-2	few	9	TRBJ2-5	CAASEAQYF	TGTGCCGCCTCCGAGGCCCAGTACTTC
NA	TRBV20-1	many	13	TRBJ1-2	CSATETARDGYTF	TGCAGTGCTACCGAGACCGCGAGGGATGGCTACACCTTC
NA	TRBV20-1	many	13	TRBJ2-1	CSAPRQEYNEQFF	TGCAGTGCTCCCCGACAAGAATACAATGAGCAGTTCTTC
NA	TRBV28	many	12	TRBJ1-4	CASQTTNEKLFF	TGTGCCAGCCAAACAACTAATGAAAAACTGTTTTTT
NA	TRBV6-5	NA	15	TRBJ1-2	CASSPRGQGHKGYTF	TGTGCCAGCAGCCCCCGGGGGCAGGGACATAAGGGCTACACCTTC
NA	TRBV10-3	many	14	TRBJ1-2	CAISESSQTYGYTF	TGTGCCATCAGTGAGTCATCACAGACCTATGGCTACACCTTC
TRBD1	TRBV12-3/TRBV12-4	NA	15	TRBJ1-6	CASSPTGQGNSPLHF	TGTGCCAGCAGTCCCACGGGACAGGGAAACTCACCCCTCCACTTT
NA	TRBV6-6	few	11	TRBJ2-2	CASSPAGELFF	TGTGCCAGCAGTCCCGCCGGGGAGCTGTTTTTT
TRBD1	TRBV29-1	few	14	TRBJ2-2	CSVRDRGLRGELFF	TGCAGCGTGAGGGACAGGGGGCTTCGCGGGGAGCTGTTTTTT
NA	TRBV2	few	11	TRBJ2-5	CASSYQETQYF	TGTGCCAGCAGCTACCAAGAGACCCAGTACTTC
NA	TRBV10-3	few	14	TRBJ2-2	CAITGTGRAGELFF	TGTGCCATCACCGGCACAGGGCGGGCCGGGGAGCTGTTTTTT
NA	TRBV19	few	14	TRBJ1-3	CASSKTLGGNTIYF	TGTGCCAGTAGTAAGACATTGGGTGGAAACACCATATATTTT